Listed below are T cell receptor beta chains from one sample, sequenced in a study of cytomegalovirus exposure and HLA in healthy donors. Data came from immunoSEQ multiplex PCR; TCRdb stores just in-frame clones and leaves some out. The sample yields more than 95,000 clones, about four fifths seen once. Sample: PBMCs. These receptors were taken from a woman aged 40 to 50 in good health and CMV-seropositive. CDR3s include the opening cysteine and the closing phenylalanine or tryptophan. The order of the fields is clone size, V gene, J gene, D gene, CDR3 protein, CDR3 DNA. D genes are given only for firm matches. For some rows the clone size is stated as once, few or many, or as a class when expanded; others skip it.

clone size: .; V gene: TRBV19; J gene: TRBJ1-5; D gene: TRBD1; CDR3 protein: CASRQGAYSNQPQHF; CDR3 DNA: TGTGCCAGCCGACAGGGGGCATATAGCAATCAGCCCCAGCATTTT
clone size: .; V gene: TRBV28; J gene: TRBJ2-7; D gene: .; CDR3 protein: CASSLGAAYEQYF; CDR3 DNA: TGTGCCAGCAGCTTAGGGGCAGCCTACGAGCAGTACTTC
clone size: .; V gene: TRBV27; J gene: TRBJ2-2; D gene: .; CDR3 protein: CASSNQGGSTGELFF; CDR3 DNA: TGTGCCAGCTCTAACCAGGGGGGATCCACCGGGGAGCTGTTTTTT
clone size: .; V gene: TRBV19; J gene: TRBJ2-7; D gene: .; CDR3 protein: CATTSGSYEQYF; CDR3 DNA: TGTGCCACCACGAGCGGCTCCTACGAGCAGTACTTC
clone size: .; V gene: TRBV28; J gene: TRBJ2-1; D gene: TRBD2; CDR3 protein: CASSATLLAGVYNEQFF; CDR3 DNA: TGTGCCAGCAGTGCCACTCTACTAGCGGGGGTCTACAATGAGCAGTTCTTC
clone size: .; V gene: TRBV6-5; J gene: TRBJ1-3; D gene: .; CDR3 protein: CASSAITGSGNTIYF; CDR3 DNA: TGTGCCAGCAGTGCGATTACAGGGTCCGGAAACACCATATATTTT
clone size: .; V gene: TRBV4-3; J gene: TRBJ1-1; D gene: TRBD1; CDR3 protein: CASSQVTGRTEAFF; CDR3 DNA: TGCGCCAGCAGCCAAGTGACAGGGCGAACTGAAGCTTTCTTT
clone size: .; V gene: TRBV30; J gene: TRBJ2-7; D gene: TRBD1; CDR3 protein: CAWDWGDRNYEQYF; CDR3 DNA: TGTGCCTGGGATTGGGGGGACAGGAACTACGAGCAGTACTTC
clone size: .; V gene: TRBV5-1; J gene: TRBJ1-2; D gene: .; CDR3 protein: CASAEQGAYGYTF; CDR3 DNA: TGCGCCAGCGCTGAACAGGGTGCCTATGGCTACACCTTC
clone size: once; V gene: TRBV7-6; J gene: TRBJ1-1; D gene: .; CDR3 protein: CASSPPTKENTEAFF; CDR3 DNA: TGTGCCAGCAGCCCTCCCACTAAGGAGAACACTGAAGCTTTCTTT
clone size: .; V gene: TRBV7-9; J gene: TRBJ2-7; D gene: .; CDR3 protein: CASSLNGGRAQQYF; CDR3 DNA: TGTGCCAGCAGCTTAAACGGAGGGCGGGCCCAGCAGTACTTC
clone size: .; V gene: TRBV7-9; J gene: TRBJ1-2; D gene: .; CDR3 protein: CASSLVMGANYGYTF; CDR3 DNA: TGTGCCAGCAGCTTAGTTATGGGAGCTAACTATGGCTACACCTTC
clone size: .; V gene: TRBV7-2; J gene: TRBJ2-1; D gene: .; CDR3 protein: CASTSFNEQFF; CDR3 DNA: TGTGCCAGCACCTCTTTCAATGAGCAGTTCTTC
clone size: .; V gene: TRBV6-5; J gene: TRBJ2-1; D gene: TRBD2; CDR3 protein: CASSYSGTHNEQFF; CDR3 DNA: TGTGCCAGCAGTTACAGCGGGACCCACAATGAGCAGTTCTTC
clone size: once; V gene: TRBV28; J gene: TRBJ1-2; D gene: TRBD1; CDR3 protein: CASSSQGQLGYTF; CDR3 DNA: TGTGCCAGCAGTTCCCAGGGACAGCTGGGCTACACCTTC
clone size: .; V gene: TRBV7-2; J gene: TRBJ2-5; D gene: TRBD2; CDR3 protein: CASSPGGVETQYF; CDR3 DNA: TGTGCCAGCAGCCCTGGGGGGGTGGAGACCCAGTACTTC
clone size: .; V gene: TRBV29-1; J gene: TRBJ2-6; D gene: .; CDR3 protein: CSVQAPSGANVLTF; CDR3 DNA: TGCAGCGTTCAGGCGCCATCTGGGGCCAACGTCCTGACTTTC
clone size: .; V gene: TRBV7-2; J gene: TRBJ1-2; D gene: TRBD1; CDR3 protein: CASTVGTGLYGYTF; CDR3 DNA: TGTGCCAGCACCGTCGGGACAGGGCTCTATGGCTACACCTTC
clone size: .; V gene: TRBV7-2; J gene: TRBJ1-1; D gene: TRBD1; CDR3 protein: CASSPGQGFIEAFF; CDR3 DNA: TGTGCCAGCAGCCCCGGACAGGGGTTTATTGAAGCTTTCTTT
clone size: .; V gene: TRBV5-1; J gene: TRBJ1-5; D gene: TRBD1; CDR3 protein: CASSLDTGGYQPQHF; CDR3 DNA: TGCGCCAGCAGCTTGGATACAGGGGGATATCAGCCCCAGCATTTT
clone size: .; V gene: TRBV6-1; J gene: TRBJ1-5; D gene: TRBD1; CDR3 protein: CASSVDRASNQPQHF; CDR3 DNA: TGTGCCAGCAGTGTGGACAGGGCCTCCAATCAGCCCCAGCATTTT
clone size: .; V gene: TRBV28; J gene: TRBJ2-2; D gene: TRBD2; CDR3 protein: CGSTLARNTGELFF; CDR3 DNA: TGTGGCAGCACACTAGCGAGGAACACCGGGGAGCTGTTTTTT
clone size: .; V gene: TRBV6-6; J gene: TRBJ2-3; D gene: TRBD1; CDR3 protein: CASSTPGTGSDTQYF; CDR3 DNA: TGTGCCAGCAGTACCCCCGGGACAGGGTCAGATACGCAGTATTTT
clone size: .; V gene: TRBV19; J gene: TRBJ2-7; D gene: TRBD2; CDR3 protein: CASSPGLAGGSYEQYF; CDR3 DNA: TGTGCCAGTAGTCCGGGACTAGCGGGAGGGTCCTACGAGCAGTACTTC
clone size: .; V gene: TRBV10-1; J gene: TRBJ2-7; D gene: TRBD2; CDR3 protein: CASGTTTYEQYF; CDR3 DNA: TGCGCCAGCGGGACTACCACCTACGAGCAGTACTTC
clone size: .; V gene: TRBV28; J gene: TRBJ2-1; D gene: TRBD1; CDR3 protein: CASSTTGTGEGNEQFF; CDR3 DNA: TGTGCCAGCAGCACCACCGGGACAGGGGAAGGCAATGAGCAGTTCTTC
clone size: few; V gene: TRBV6-5; J gene: TRBJ2-2; D gene: .; CDR3 protein: CASSNSGSGELFF; CDR3 DNA: TGTGCCAGCAGCAACTCAGGGTCCGGGGAGCTGTTTTTT
clone size: .; V gene: TRBV10-3; J gene: TRBJ1-2; D gene: .; CDR3 protein: CAISEPNYRVHGYTF; CDR3 DNA: TGTGCCATCAGTGAGCCCAATTACAGGGTACATGGCTACACCTTC
clone size: once; V gene: TRBV28; J gene: TRBJ1-2; D gene: .; CDR3 protein: CASSHLGLDYGYTF; CDR3 DNA: TGTGCCAGCAGTCATCTGGGACTTGACTATGGCTACACCTTC
clone size: .; V gene: TRBV18; J gene: TRBJ2-2; D gene: .; CDR3 protein: CASSPVEGTTGELFF; CDR3 DNA: TGTGCCAGCTCACCCGTAGAGGGCACTACCGGGGAGCTGTTTTTT
clone size: .; V gene: TRBV19; J gene: TRBJ2-3; D gene: .; CDR3 protein: CASNGGLLTDTQYF; CDR3 DNA: TGTGCCAGTAACGGAGGACTACTCACAGATACGCAGTATTTT
clone size: .; V gene: TRBV28; J gene: TRBJ2-2; D gene: .; CDR3 protein: CASGPGVAGELFF; CDR3 DNA: TGTGCCAGCGGGCCAGGGGTGGCCGGGGAGCTGTTTTTT
clone size: .; V gene: TRBV6-1; J gene: TRBJ2-3; D gene: .; CDR3 protein: CASSPGQGWLLW; CDR3 DNA: TGTGCCAGCAGTCCCGGGCAGGGGTGGCTCCTTTGG
clone size: .; V gene: TRBV27; J gene: TRBJ2-7; D gene: .; CDR3 protein: CASSRYREGNEQYF; CDR3 DNA: TGTGCCAGCAGCCGGTACAGGGAAGGTAACGAGCAGTACTTC
clone size: few; V gene: TRBV5-4; J gene: TRBJ1-2; D gene: TRBD1; CDR3 protein: CASSLQGRLYGYTF; CDR3 DNA: TGTGCCAGCAGCTTACAGGGGCGGCTCTATGGCTACACCTTC
clone size: .; V gene: TRBV5-6; J gene: TRBJ2-7; D gene: TRBD1; CDR3 protein: CASSLLDRAISSYEQYF; CDR3 DNA: TGTGCCAGCAGCTTGTTGGACAGGGCGATTAGCTCCTACGAGCAGTACTTC
clone size: .; V gene: TRBV4-3; J gene: TRBJ2-1; D gene: TRBD2; CDR3 protein: CASSQSWGLADYNEQFF; CDR3 DNA: TGCGCCAGCAGCCAAAGCTGGGGACTAGCGGACTACAATGAGCAGTTCTTC
clone size: .; V gene: TRBV19; J gene: TRBJ1-2; D gene: .; CDR3 protein: CASSIPQGLYGYTF; CDR3 DNA: TGTGCCAGTAGTATCCCGCAGGGACTTTATGGCTACACCTTC
clone size: .; V gene: TRBV6-4; J gene: TRBJ1-6; D gene: .; CDR3 protein: CASSLNRSSYNSPLHF; CDR3 DNA: TGTGCCAGCAGCCTCAACAGGAGCTCCTATAATTCACCCCTCCACTTT
clone size: .; V gene: TRBV6-6; J gene: TRBJ2-5; D gene: TRBD2; CDR3 protein: CASTYGGYQETQYF; CDR3 DNA: TGTGCCAGCACCTACGGGGGGTATCAAGAGACCCAGTACTTC
clone size: .; V gene: TRBV11-2; J gene: TRBJ1-2; D gene: TRBD1; CDR3 protein: CASSLEGQGPEVDGYTF; CDR3 DNA: TGTGCCAGCAGCTTAGAGGGACAGGGCCCAGAGGTGGATGGCTACACCTTC
clone size: .; V gene: TRBV5-1; J gene: TRBJ1-5; D gene: .; CDR3 protein: CASSYSQGFSNQPQHF; CDR3 DNA: TGCGCCAGCAGCTACTCCCAGGGGTTTAGCAATCAGCCCCAGCATTTT